This T cell receptor beta chain was sequenced in a study of technical replicates of blood from a handful of donors (dated by TCRdb to about 2017). The library was obtained by the immunoSEQ multiplex PCR assay. TCRdb holds this immuneACCESS table with in-frame rearrangements only. Some clones are missing; in checked studies, unresolved V genes explain under half, and the rest has no known cause. The sample table lists some 47,000 clones, 90% to 95% of them with a count of one. Clones ranked in the top ten supply under 5% of the sample. V ends up 0 bases short and J 1 base short, with an unmatched junction base count of 2. CDR1 and CDR2, looked up from the germline V gene (reference sequence), are SGHNT and YYREEE. Including cysteine and phenylalanine, the CDR3 has 16 amino acids. Only the CDR3 region is kept as DNA, spanning 48 bases read in frame from base 1. About this clone: Which antigen it targets is not known. No base qualities exist here, and no much larger clone lies one base off it.

This receptor was obtained from a human donor in good health. Some clones in this sample may be carry-over from other donors' samples. Sequencing input: PBMCs. The rearranged chain carries TRBV5-4 and TRBJ2-7; TRBD2 agrees with 12 junctional bases. The CDR3 in this case is CASSLGLAGVSYEQYF. The nucleotide sequence reads TGTGCCAGCAGCTTGGGACTAGCGGGAGTGTCCTACGAGCAGTACTTC.